Listed below are T cell receptor beta chains from one sample, sequenced in a study of control samples from healthy donors and cancer patients. The table came from immunoSEQ multiplex PCR; TCRdb's copy has only in-frame clones and leaves some out. The table records roughly 190,000 clones, 91% of them present only once. Input material: blood. The source is a man aged 25 to 45 in good health. The conserved cysteine and the conserved F or W are not part of the CDR3 here. The order of the fields is V gene, CDR3 protein.

V gene: TRBV5-8
CDR3 protein: ASSLGWGGEAF

V gene: TRBV25-1
CDR3 protein: ASSTTETNQPQH

V gene: TRBV18
CDR3 protein: ASSPSQGQTNYGYT

V gene: TRBV4-1
CDR3 protein: ASSQEGLIYEQY

V gene: TRBV6-6
CDR3 protein: ASSGHNEQF

V gene: TRBV29-1
CDR3 protein: SLDPDRGGEQY

V gene: TRBV24-1
CDR3 protein: ATDPGTDGTDGELF

V gene: TRBV9
CDR3 protein: ASSGLAGGNTEAF

V gene: TRBV7-2
CDR3 protein: ASSLDRGWDGELF

V gene: TRBV7-3
CDR3 protein: ASSLGGNYGYT

V gene: TRBV24-1
CDR3 protein: ATSLAGSADTQY

V gene: TRBV7-8
CDR3 protein: ASRPGGGANEKLF